A selection of T cell receptor beta chains follows, all from one sample in a study of a mutant IDH1 vaccine in newly diagnosed glioma. TCRdb's table, derived via immunoSEQ multiplex PCR, lists solely in-frame clones and lacks some. This table has about 54,000 clones, 80% to 90% appearing once. Sequences were derived from PBMCs, sampled from a glioma patient treated with radiotherapy, temozolomide or both. These receptor sequences come from a young man with glioma. The CDR3 runs from the conserved cysteine through the conserved F or W. Size is stated for part of the rows, as once, few or many counts, or as a class when the clone is expanded.

j_call	clone_size	v_call	cdr3_aa
TRBJ1-4	NA	TRBV18	CASSPPNRGQGKLFF
TRBJ1-1	NA	TRBV5-1	CASSFGVPRTEAFF
TRBJ2-7	NA	TRBV5-4	CASSLAPVSYEQYF
TRBJ1-5	NA	TRBV2	CASRGNQPQHF
TRBJ2-2	NA	TRBV7-9	CASSVEIGELFF
TRBJ2-2	NA	TRBV4-2	CASSQDPIWKVLTGELFF
TRBJ2-1	NA	TRBV11-3	CASSFGTGGKQFF
TRBJ2-5	NA	TRBV29-1	CSVLSRRSQETQYF
TRBJ1-2	NA	TRBV9	CASSATPGRGNYGYTF
TRBJ1-5	NA	TRBV18	CASSLLRGNQPQHF
TRBJ2-7	NA	TRBV27	CASSPDYTAYRFSYEQYF
TRBJ2-3	once	TRBV15	CATSLSSGRTDTQYF
TRBJ1-4	NA	TRBV5-4	CASSMMGQGNEKLFF
TRBJ2-7	NA	TRBV4-2	CASTSRTLAGGPYEQYF
TRBJ1-4	NA	TRBV5-1	CASSSGAPNEKLFF
TRBJ1-6	few	TRBV7-3	CASSARQGAFSPLHF
TRBJ2-2	few	TRBV5-1	CASSPLPGTAGELFF
TRBJ2-1	NA	TRBV4-2	CASSQDRDSNEQFF
TRBJ2-6	NA	TRBV5-6	CASSLGLWGTGAVLTF
TRBJ2-1	NA	TRBV7-7	CASSFRWAREQFF
TRBJ2-3	NA	TRBV29-1	CSADTQYF
TRBJ1-4	NA	TRBV4-3	CASSQLGVVGEKLFF
TRBJ1-3	NA	TRBV7-8	CASSLRDSGGNTIYF
TRBJ1-2	NA	TRBV5-1	CASSLEWKNYGYTF